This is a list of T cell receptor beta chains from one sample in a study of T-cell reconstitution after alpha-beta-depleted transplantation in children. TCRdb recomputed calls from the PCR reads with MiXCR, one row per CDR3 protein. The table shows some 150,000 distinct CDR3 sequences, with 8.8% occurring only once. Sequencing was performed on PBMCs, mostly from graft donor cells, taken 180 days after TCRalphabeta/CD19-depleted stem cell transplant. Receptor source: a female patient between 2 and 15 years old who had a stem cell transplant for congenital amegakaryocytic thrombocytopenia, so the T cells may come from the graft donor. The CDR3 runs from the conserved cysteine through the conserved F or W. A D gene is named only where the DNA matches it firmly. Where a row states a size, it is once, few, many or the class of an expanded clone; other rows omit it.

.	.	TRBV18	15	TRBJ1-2	CASSPTGTGDMGYTF	TGTGCCAGCTCACCCACGGGTACGGGTGATATGGGCTACACCTTC
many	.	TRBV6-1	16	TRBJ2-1	CASADESGVSYNEQFF	TGTGCCAGCGCTGACGAATCGGGAGTTTCCTACAATGAGCAGTTCTTC
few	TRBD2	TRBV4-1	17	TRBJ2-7	CASSQPSGLAGEYEQYF	TGCGCCAGCAGCCAACCGTCGGGACTAGCGGGGGAGTACGAGCAGTACTTC
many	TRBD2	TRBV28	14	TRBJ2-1	CASRTSGRGGEQFF	TGTGCCAGCAGGACGAGCGGGAGAGGCGGTGAGCAGTTCTTC
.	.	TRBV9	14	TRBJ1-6	CASSRDWRNSPLHF	TGTGCCAGCAGTAGGGACTGGCGAAATTCACCCCTCCACTTT
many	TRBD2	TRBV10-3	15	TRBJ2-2	CAISPAGGNTGELFF	TGTGCCATCTCACCCGCGGGGGGGAACACCGGGGAGCTGTTTTTT
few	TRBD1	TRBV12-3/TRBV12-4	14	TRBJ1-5	CASSPDRVAQPQHF	TGTGCCAGCAGCCCTGACAGGGTGGCTCAGCCCCAGCATTTT
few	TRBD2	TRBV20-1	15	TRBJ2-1	CSARDQREGHGKQFF	TGCAGTGCTAGGGACCAGCGGGAGGGACATGGAAAGCAGTTCTTC
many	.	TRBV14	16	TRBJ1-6	CASSQGPPRVGSPLHF	TGTGCCAGCAGCCAAGGTCCCCCCAGGGTTGGCTCACCCCTCCACTTT
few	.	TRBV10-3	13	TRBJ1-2	CAISEEQGYGYTF	TGTGCCATCAGTGAGGAACAGGGATATGGCTACACCTTC
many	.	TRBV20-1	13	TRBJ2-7	CRGLRQEPYEQYF	TGCAGGGGCTTGAGGCAGGAGCCCTACGAGCAGTACTTC
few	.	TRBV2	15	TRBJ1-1	CASSIIRVANTEAFF	TGTGCCAGCAGTATAATCAGGGTGGCGAACACTGAAGCTTTCTTT
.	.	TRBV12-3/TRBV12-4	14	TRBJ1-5	CASSLRVGNQPQHF	TGTGCCAGCAGTTTAAGGGTTGGGAATCAGCCCCAGCATTTT
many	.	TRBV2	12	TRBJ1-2	CASTRDNYGYTF	TGTGCCAGCACGCGGGATAACTATGGCTACACCTTC
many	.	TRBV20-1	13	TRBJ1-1	CSARSGDGTEAFF	TGCAGTGCTAGATCAGGGGATGGCACTGAAGCTTTCTTT
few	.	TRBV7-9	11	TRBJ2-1	CASSLGALAFF	TGTGCCAGCAGCTTAGGAGCCTTAGCGTTCTTC
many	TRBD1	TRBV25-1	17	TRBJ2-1	CASSDNLRGQGYNEQFF	TGTGCCAGCAGTGACAATCTAAGAGGACAGGGCTACAATGAGCAGTTCTTC
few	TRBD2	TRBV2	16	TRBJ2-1	CASSAPRRGGYNEQFF	TGTGCCAGCAGTGCCCCCAGGCGGGGGGGCTACAATGAGCAGTTCTTC
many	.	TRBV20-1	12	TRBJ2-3	CSARKSGDTQYF	TGCAGTGCTAGAAAATCAGGGGATACGCAGTATTTT
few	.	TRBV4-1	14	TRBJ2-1	CASKEPRQGNEQFF	TGCGCCAGCAAAGAACCACGTCAGGGCAATGAGCAGTTCTTC
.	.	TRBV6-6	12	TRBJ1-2	CASSEFSGGYTF	TGTGCCAGCAGTGAGTTTTCCGGTGGCTACACCTTC
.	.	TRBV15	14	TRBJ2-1	CATSRVGSYNEQFF	TGTGCCACCAGCAGAGTTGGCTCGTACAATGAGCAGTTCTTC
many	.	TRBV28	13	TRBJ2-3	CASSDGLTDTQYF	TGTGCCAGCAGTGACGGACTGACAGATACGCAGTATTTT